This T cell receptor (beta chain) was retrieved from a study of cytomegalovirus exposure and HLA in healthy donors. Study details: A later analysis reported the same platform for the 120 or so validation repertoires and the roughly 700 first-cohort repertoires.

TCRdb's table, derived via immunoSEQ multiplex PCR, lists solely in-frame clones and lacks some. Of tens of thousands of clones listed, approximately 96% are singletons. Regarding this clone: Its target is unknown.

The V end was cut by 4 bases, the J end by 6 bases, with 15 bases between. Germline values: CDR1 SGHKS, CDR2 YYEKEE (reference sequence). The CDR3 extends over 14 amino acids. Study-wide results and limits: The CMV antigen specificity of three CMV-associated chains was confirmed through in vitro analysis. A classifier reportedly called cytomegalovirus status with high sensitivity and specificity.

The rearrangement joins TRBV5-5 to TRBJ2-3, with D perhaps matching TRBD1 (7 bases). The source material was PBMCs. The receptor's source is a man aged 18 to 30 in good health and CMV-seropositive. In DNA, the CDR3 is TGTGCCAGCAGCCGTACCAGGGGGGAGGATACGCAGTATTTT. This translates into CASSRTRGEDTQYF.